Listed here is a single T cell receptor delta chain. CDR3 length equals 21 residues. These data originate in a study of gamma-delta chains in newborns, infants, children. Study-level background: Innate gammadelta T cells reportedly expand polyclonally right after birth, driven by microbial exposure, per the title.

TCRdb called clones anew from the reads with CATT. Here the sample spans 4,500 to 5,500 delta-chain clones, about 5.6% being singletons. The material sequenced was blood. The TCR comes from a child who was a newborn, infant or young child, either healthy, febrile or measles-vaccinated (not recorded which). The J gene is TRDJ1; the V gene was not called; TRDD3, the D gene given by the table, was not confirmed from the DNA. This chain's CDR3 is CACGTPWGSSGGAIRTDKLIF. The CDR3 nucleotides are TGTGCCTGTGGCACTCCTTGGGGCTCCTCCGGCGGGGCCATTCGTACCGATAAACTCATCTTT.